The rows below give T cell receptor beta chains drawn from one sample of a study of blood T cell repertoires in COVID-19. The method was immunoSEQ multiplex PCR; TCRdb's version includes in-frame clones alone and lacks a portion of them. The top ten clones hold roughly 6.6% of a sample with approximately 350,000 clones, approximately 86% of them seen once. Input material: peripheral blood. Receptor source: a woman aged 55 to 70 with COVID-19, enrolled during active disease. The CDR3 runs from the conserved cysteine through the conserved F or W. A D gene is named only where the DNA matches it firmly. A row's size may be missing; if present it is once, few, many or a size class.

D gene	V gene	J gene	clone size	CDR3 protein	CDR3 DNA
.	TRBV11-3	TRBJ1-1	once	CASSSKQLMNTEAFF	TGTGCCAGCAGCTCGAAACAGCTCATGAACACTGAAGCTTTCTTT
.	TRBV6-5	TRBJ1-6	.	CASRTTRLMNSPLHF	TGTGCCAGCAGAACGACTAGACTTATGAATTCACCCCTCCACTTT
TRBD1	TRBV12-5	TRBJ1-6	few	CASGLALTGTGISPLHF	TGTGCTAGTGGTTTGGCTCTCACCGGGACAGGGATCTCACCCCTCCACTTT
TRBD1	TRBV13	TRBJ2-2	once	CASSLAGGGTGELFF	TGTGCCAGCAGCTTAGCAGGGGGCGGGACCGGGGAGCTGTTTTTT
.	TRBV4-3	TRBJ1-2	.	CASSQDHQAASNYGYTF	TGCGCCAGCAGCCAAGATCATCAGGCAGCAAGTAACTATGGCTACACCTTC
.	TRBV7-3	TRBJ2-7	few	CASSPRESSYEQYF	TGTGCCAGCAGCCCCCGCGAGTCCTCCTACGAGCAGTACTTC
TRBD1	TRBV7-9	TRBJ2-5	once	CASSGGQGSQETQYF	TGTGCCAGCAGCGGAGGACAGGGTTCCCAAGAGACCCAGTACTTC
.	TRBV6-6	TRBJ2-7	.	CASSPIQDQPQYF	TGTGCCAGCAGTCCAATACAGGACCAGCCGCAGTACTTC
TRBD1	TRBV18	TRBJ2-6	.	CASSPTGGAGANVLTF	TGTGCCAGCTCACCGACAGGGGGCGCTGGGGCCAACGTCCTGACTTTC
TRBD2	TRBV10-3	TRBJ2-1	.	CAIRASSGGLSYNEQFF	TGTGCCATCAGGGCATCTAGCGGGGGCCTCTCCTACAATGAGCAGTTCTTC
.	TRBV14	TRBJ1-2	.	CASSRQELGGYTF	TGTGCCAGCAGTCGACAGGAGCTCGGTGGCTACACCTTC
TRBD1	TRBV6-5	TRBJ2-7	.	CASRDGTAIYEQYF	TGTGCCAGCAGAGACGGGACAGCGATCTACGAGCAGTACTTC
.	TRBV3-1/TRBV3-2	TRBJ1-1	.	CASSQGGEAEAFF	TGTGCCAGCAGCCAGGGTGGGGAGGCTGAAGCTTTCTTT
.	TRBV7-9	TRBJ2-6	.	CASNLHSSGANVLTF	TGTGCCAGCAACCTACACAGCTCTGGGGCCAACGTCCTGACTTTC
.	TRBV12-3/TRBV12-4	TRBJ1-2	.	CASSLSGFVGYTF	TGTGCCAGCAGTTTATCCGGGTTCGTAGGCTACACCTTC
.	TRBV12-3/TRBV12-4	TRBJ2-3	.	CASSYEVTDTQYF	TGTGCCAGCAGTTATGAGGTCACAGATACGCAGTATTTT
TRBD1	TRBV5-4	TRBJ1-1	.	CASSSGQGFLMNTEAFF	TGTGCCAGCAGCTCCGGACAGGGATTTCTCATGAACACTGAAGCTTTCTTT
.	TRBV18	TRBJ2-7	.	CASSKATGERYEQYF	TGTGCCAGCTCAAAGGCGACGGGGGAGCGCTACGAGCAGTACTTC
.	TRBV11-1	TRBJ2-1	.	CASSFGIWGYNEQFF	TGTGCCAGCAGCTTCGGGATCTGGGGCTACAATGAGCAGTTCTTC
TRBD1	TRBV29-1	TRBJ2-7	.	CSVRAGGQQLVYEQYF	TGCAGCGTTAGAGCAGGGGGCCAACAGCTCGTCTACGAGCAGTACTTC
.	TRBV11-3	TRBJ1-1	.	CASSLGLVGLEAFF	TGTGCCAGCAGCTTAGGACTAGTGGGACTTGAAGCTTTCTTT
TRBD1	TRBV19	TRBJ1-4	.	CASSSHRGTNEKLFF	TGTGCCAGTAGTTCCCACAGGGGCACTAATGAAAAACTGTTTTTT
.	TRBV30	TRBJ2-7	.	CAWSPSGYEQYF	TGTGCCTGGAGTCCGTCGGGCTACGAGCAGTACTTC
TRBD2	TRBV7-2	TRBJ2-1	.	CASSFQLAGGYEQFF	TGTGCCAGCAGCTTTCAACTAGCGGGGGGGTATGAGCAGTTCTTC
.	TRBV15	TRBJ2-2	few	CATSSRYAENTGELFF	TGTGCCACCAGCAGTCGTTATGCAGAAAACACCGGGGAGCTGTTTTTT
TRBD1	TRBV30	TRBJ2-2	.	CAWRDRALGTGELFF	TGTGCCTGGAGGGACAGGGCTTTAGGGACCGGGGAGCTGTTTTTT